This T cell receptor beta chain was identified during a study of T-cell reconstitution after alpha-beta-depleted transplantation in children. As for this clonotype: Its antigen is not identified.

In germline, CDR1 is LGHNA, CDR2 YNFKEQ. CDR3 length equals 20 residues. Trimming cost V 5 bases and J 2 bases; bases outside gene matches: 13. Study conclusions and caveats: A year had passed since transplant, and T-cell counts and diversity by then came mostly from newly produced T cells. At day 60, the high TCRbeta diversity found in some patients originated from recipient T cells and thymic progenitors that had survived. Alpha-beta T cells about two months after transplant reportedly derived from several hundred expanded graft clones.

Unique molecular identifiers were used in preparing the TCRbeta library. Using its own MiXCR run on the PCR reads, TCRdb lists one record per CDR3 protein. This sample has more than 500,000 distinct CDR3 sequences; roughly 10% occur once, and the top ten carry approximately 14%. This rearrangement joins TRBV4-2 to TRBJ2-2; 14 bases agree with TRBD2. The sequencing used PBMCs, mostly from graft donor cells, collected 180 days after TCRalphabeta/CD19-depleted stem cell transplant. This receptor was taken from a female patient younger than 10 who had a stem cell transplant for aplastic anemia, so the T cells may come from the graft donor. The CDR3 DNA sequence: TGTGCCAGCAGCAGCGGGACTAGCGGGAGCCGCTCTTATAACACCGGGGAGCTGTTTTTT. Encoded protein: CASSSGTSGSRSYNTGELFF.